Presented here are 2 T cell receptor beta chains from one specimen sequenced in a study of blood T cell repertoires in COVID-19. Method: immunoSEQ multiplex PCR; TCRdb's copy keeps in-frame clones and lacks some. The sample carries about 320,000 clones, roughly 90% recorded once. Sequencing was done on a sample of PBMCs or T cells enriched from blood (not recorded which). These receptor sequences come from a man aged 55 to 70 who had recovered from COVID-19.

The rearrangement joins TRBV18 to TRBJ1-5, with TRBD1 as a possible D gene (5 bases). CDR1 and CDR2 from the germline V gene are KGHSH and LQKENI. The CDR3 spans 14 residues. Deletions cut 3 bases from V and 9 bases from J, with 15 bases between. Here the CDR3 reads CASSPDSIKGPQHF. CDR3 DNA sequence: TGTGCCAGCTCACCTGACAGTATCAAGGGGCCCCAGCATTTT.

This clone came up a few times. The rearrangement uses TRBV30 and TRBJ1-5, with TRBD1 matching 7 bases. There are 16 residues in the CDR3. V dropped 0 bases and J dropped 1; count of bases not matched to a gene: 6. CDR1 is GTSNPN, CDR2 SVGIG, per germline (reference sequence). The CDR3: CAWSVSGRGSNQPQHF. DNA of the CDR3: TGTGCCTGGAGTGTATCGGGCAGGGGGAGCAATCAGCCCCAGCATTTT. The complete variable domain, with remaining parts taken from reference TRBV30 and TRBJ1-5, reads SQTIHQWPATLVQPVGSPLSLECTVEGTSNPNLYWYRQAAGRGLQLLFYSVGIGQISSEVPQNLSASRPQDRQFILSSKKLLLSDSGFYLCAWSVSGRGSNQPQHFGDGTRLSIL.